The 32 T cell receptor beta chains in this list originate from one sample, sequenced in a study of T-cell reconstitution after alpha-beta-depleted transplantation in children. Preparation of the TCRbeta library involved a method that used unique molecular identifiers. MiXCR, run by TCRdb on the PCR reads, gives a single entry per CDR3 protein. The sample contains more than 400,000 distinct CDR3 sequences, around two fifths of which appear only once. The sample consisted of PBMCs, taken before TCRalphabeta/CD19-depleted stem cell transplant. The receptors here all came from a girl aged 2-10 years with aplastic anemia, due to receive a stem cell transplant.

The V call is TRBV25-1, the J call TRBJ2-7; D tentatively fits TRBD1 or TRBD2 (5 bases each). V shed 6 bases and J shed 2 bases, with 11 bases lying between them. Germline V gene data show CDR1 as MGHDK and CDR2 as SYGVNS. This CDR3 spans 13 amino acids. This chain's CDR3 is CASRGERAYEQYF. CDR3 DNA: TGTGCCAGCAGGGGGGAAAGGGCCTACGAGCAGTACTTC.

The rearrangement uses TRBV5-1 and TRBJ1-1; D possibly corresponds to TRBD1 (6 bases). Germline V lookup: CDR1 SGHRS, CDR2 YFSETQ. The CDR3 loop spans 15 amino acids. Deletions cut 4 bases from V and 0 bases from J, with 13 bases between. The CDR3 loop reads CASSIRTVMNTEAFF. The CDR3 bases are TGCGCCAGCAGCATCAGGACAGTAATGAACACTGAAGCTTTCTTT.

The genes are TRBV12-3 or TRBV12-4 and TRBJ2-4; 9 bases fit TRBD2. This CDR3 contains 19 residues. V was clipped by 11 bases and J by 2 bases; unmatched bases: 22. The CDR3 reads CAFCLGREGQWDSKNIQYF. The CDR3 region has the DNA TGTGCCTTCTGTTTAGGGCGGGAGGGCCAGTGGGACTCCAAAAACATTCAGTACTTC.

This sequence joins TRBV27 and TRBJ2-3; D possibly corresponds to TRBD2 (5 bases). The CDR3 is 13 amino acids. Germline CDR1 and CDR2: MNHEY and SMNVEV (reference sequence). Trimming stripped 3 bases from V and 2 bases from J, with 6 bases between. In nucleotides, the CDR3 is TGTGCCAGCAGTTTGAGGGCCACAGATACGCAGTATTTT. Amino acids: CASSLRATDTQYF.

The chain combines TRBV27 with TRBJ1-5; possible D gene TRBD1, 6 bases. The germline V gene encodes CDR1 MNHEY and CDR2 SMNVEV (reference sequence). The CDR3 is made up of 15 amino acids. V was trimmed by 9 bases and J by 1 base, leaving 16 bases between them. Here the CDR3 DNA reads TGTGCCAGAAGCCTCGCGGGGGGCAGCAATCAGCCCCAGCATTTT. The encoded protein is CARSLAGGSNQPQHF.

The table lists this clonotype with a few counts. V usage is TRBV6-1 and J usage is TRBJ2-3; D possibly corresponds to TRBD2 (5 bases). Trimming took off 8 bases at V and 0 bases at J, with 9 bases between the two ends. Germline V CDR1 and CDR2: MNHNS, SASEGT. The CDR3 length is 13 residues. In nucleotides, the CDR3 is TGTGCCAGCTGGAGGTTAAGCACAGATACGCAGTATTTT. Translating it yields CASWRLSTDTQYF.

This clonotype was observed at least ten times. The chain employs TRBV20-1 and TRBJ1-4; 7 nucleotides agree with TRBD1. This CDR3 contains 14 residues. CDR1 DFQATT and CDR2 SNEGSKA come from the germline V gene (reference sequence). The V gene end was trimmed by 6 bases and the J gene end by 11 bases; junction bases not matched to a gene: 15. CDR3 region: CSAVNRGEIGKLFF. The CDR3 DNA reads TGCAGTGCGGTGAACAGGGGCGAGATAGGGAAACTGTTTTTT.

This clonotype was observed a handful of times. V usage is TRBV12-3 or TRBV12-4 and J usage is TRBJ2-5, with 7 bases matching TRBD1. With 5 bases clipped from V and 5 bases from J, the junction kept 8 bases outside the gene matches. The CDR3 covers 14 residues. CDR3 amino acids: CASSPRQGRETQYF. DNA for the CDR3: TGTGCCAGCAGTCCACGACAGGGACGGGAGACCCAGTACTTC.

The J gene is TRBJ2-1, the V gene TRBV7-3; no reliable D call. The germline V gene encodes CDR1 SGHTA and CDR2 FQGTGA. This CDR3 contains 13 residues. The ends were cut back, 1 base at V and 8 bases at J, with 9 bases in the middle. The CDR3 loop reads CASSLNGMHEQFF. In DNA form, the CDR3 reads TGTGCCAGCAGCTTAAATGGGATGCATGAGCAGTTCTTC.

Notes on this clonotype: Mismatch with germline at one junction end may stem from a read error. The CDR3 reads CSATGILGSDDQFF. The DNA of the CDR3 is TGCAGTGCTACAGGGATATTGGGGTCTGATGACCAGTTCTTC. The genes are TRBV20-1 and TRBJ2-1; D possibly corresponds to TRBD1 (5 bases). This CDR3 has 14 residues. Germline assignment: CDR1 DFQATT and CDR2 SNEGSKA (reference sequence).

V and J are TRBV7-2 and TRBJ2-7; TRBD2 aligns across 10 bases. The CDR3 has 17 residues. Germline loops: CDR1 SGHTA, CDR2 FQGNSA. With 1 base clipped from V and 3 bases from J, the junction kept 9 bases outside the gene matches. The CDR3, as DNA: TGTGCCAGCAGCTTAGGTGGAGGGGCTAGCGGGAGCTACGAGCAGTACTTC. Translated: CASSLGGGASGSYEQYF. Using reference TRBV7-2 and TRBJ2-7 for the parts outside the CDR3, the full variable domain is GAGVSQSPSNKVTEKGKDVELRCDPISGHTALYWYRQSLGQGLEFLIYFQGNSAPDKSGLPSDRFSAERTGGSVSTLTIQRTQQEDSAVYLCASSLGGGASGSYEQYFGPGTRLTVT.

The sample holds a few counts of this clonotype. The CDR3 sequence is CASSLVAASPYNEQFF. The CDR3 nucleotides are TGCGCCAGCAGCTTGGTGGCGGCGTCACCCTACAATGAGCAGTTCTTC. This rearrangement joins TRBV5-1 to TRBJ2-1; no reliable D call. Trimming took off 0 bases at V and 2 bases at J, with 12 bases between the two ends. The CDR3 extends over 16 amino acids. Germline values: CDR1 SGHRS, CDR2 YFSETQ.

The chain employs TRBV20-1 and TRBJ2-7; 9 positions match TRBD1. Losses at the gene ends were 5 bases for V and 6 bases for J; bases not matched to a gene: 14. CDR3 length equals 15 residues. Germline values: CDR1 DFQATT, CDR2 SNEGSKA (reference sequence). The DNA for the CDR3 is TGCAGTGCTGCCAGGACAGGGGCCACCCTCGCCGAGCAGTACTTC. This sequence encodes CSAARTGATLAEQYF.

This clonotype has ten or more counts. The chain combines TRBV7-9 with TRBJ2-7; possible D gene TRBD2, 6 bases. The germline V gene has CDR1 SEHNR and CDR2 FQNEAQ (reference sequence). The CDR3 has 13 amino acids. V lost 1 base and J 7 bases, leaving 11 bases between the germline ends. CDR3 in DNA: TGTGCCAGCAGCTTAGTATCCAGCGGGGAGCAGTACTTC. This translates into CASSLVSSGEQYF.

This clonotype was found a few times. J is TRBJ2-1 and V is TRBV19, with D possibly matching TRBD2 (6 bases). Trimming took off 10 bases at V and 5 bases at J, with 12 bases between the two ends. The germline gives CDR1 LNHDA, CDR2 SQIVND (reference sequence). CDR3 length: 12 residues. In DNA form, the CDR3 reads TGTGCCACCCTAGCGCCTCACAATGAGCAGTTCTTC. Translation gives CATLAPHNEQFF.

The rearrangement joins TRBV20-1 to TRBJ2-5, with 9 positions matching TRBD1. The CDR3 runs 13 residues. The V gene end was trimmed by 5 bases and the J gene end by 5 bases; junction bases not matched to a gene: 6. The germline V gene encodes CDR1 DFQATT and CDR2 SNEGSKA (reference sequence). This chain's CDR3 is CSAGRDRDETQYF. DNA for the CDR3: TGCAGTGCTGGACGGGACAGGGACGAGACCCAGTACTTC.

V is TRBV7-6 and J is TRBJ1-4; a weak D match, TRBD1 (6 bases). Germline loops: CDR1 SGHVS, CDR2 FNYEAQ. CDR3 length equals 16 residues. V gave up 2 bases and J gave up 5 bases, with 15 bases separating them. The CDR3 sequence: CASSLRGRVRNEKLFF. The CDR3 DNA follows: TGTGCCAGCAGCTTAAGGGGGAGGGTTAGAAATGAAAAACTGTTTTTT.

This clonotype was counted a few times. The rearrangement uses TRBV20-1 and TRBJ1-4; D remains unclear. CDR1 is DFQATT, CDR2 SNEGSKA, per germline (reference sequence). V was cut by 0 bases and J by 7 bases, with 9 bases left in between. This CDR3 has 13 amino acids. CDR3: CSAREGRGEKLFF. CDR3 in DNA: TGCAGTGCTAGAGAGGGTCGTGGTGAAAAACTGTTTTTT.

The V gene is TRBV28, the J gene TRBJ2-2; D unresolved. Trimming cost V 1 base and J 1 base, with 7 bases left between them. CDR1 MDHEN and CDR2 SYDVKM come from the germline V gene. The CDR3 sequence is 15 residues long. This chain's CDR3 is CASSLSMGNTGELFF. The DNA of the CDR3 is TGTGCCAGCAGTTTATCAATGGGGAACACCGGGGAGCTGTTTTTT. Supplemented by reference TRBV28 and TRBJ2-2, the full variable domain reads DVKVTQSSRYLVKRTGEKVFLECVQDMDHENMFWYRQDPGLGLRLIYFSYDVKMKEKGDIPEGYSVSREKKERFSLILESASTNQTSMYLCASSLSMGNTGELFFGEGSRLTVL.

CDR3 residues: CAWSVGLNAEAFF. The CDR3 nucleotides read TGTGCCTGGAGTGTAGGCCTAAACGCTGAAGCTTTCTTT. The rearrangement joins TRBV30 to TRBJ1-1; D call uncertain. CDR3 length: 13 residues. The V gene's germline CDR1 is GTSNPN and CDR2 SVGIG (reference sequence). The germline V and J ends were trimmed by 0 bases and 6 bases, with 11 bases remaining between them.

This clonotype has only a few counts. This chain uses TRBV28 with TRBJ1-2, with 11 bases identical to TRBD1. With V trimmed by 5 bases and J by 3 bases, 11 bases remained unmatched. CDR3 length equals 17 residues. The germline V gene has CDR1 MDHEN and CDR2 SYDVKM. As DNA, the CDR3 is TGTGCCAGCAGTCTGCAGGTGGACAGGGGGCTGGACTATGGCTACACCTTC. Translating it yields CASSLQVDRGLDYGYTF.

There are a few counts of this clonotype. The gene calls are TRBV20-1 and TRBJ2-7, with 13 positions matching TRBD2. The CDR3 is made up of 15 amino acids. Germline V gene lookup returns CDR1 DFQATT and CDR2 SNEGSKA (reference sequence). The V gene end was trimmed by 5 bases and the J gene end by 1 base; junction bases not matched to a gene: 5. The CDR3 protein is CSAGGLAGNSYEQYF. CDR3 DNA: TGCAGTGCTGGGGGACTAGCGGGGAATTCCTACGAGCAGTACTTC.

This clonotype has more than one count but fewer than ten. The chain is built from TRBV15 and TRBJ1-4, with D possibly being TRBD1 (6 bases). The germline V gene has CDR1 LNHNV and CDR2 YYDKDF (reference sequence). The V end lost 11 bases, the J end lost 4 bases, and 14 bases lay between the germline ends. The length of the CDR3 is 13 residues. The CDR3 coding sequence is TGTGCCTCCTCCAGGGGCGTTAATGAAAAACTGTTTTTT. Translating gives CASSRGVNEKLFF.

V usage is TRBV5-1 and J usage is TRBJ2-1; TRBD2 matches at 8 bases. This CDR3 region has 16 residues. Germline lookup yields CDR1 SGHRS and CDR2 YFSETQ. After removal of 2 bases from V and 0 bases from J, the junction contained 4 bases not matched to a gene. The CDR3 reads CASSFIAGSSYNEQFF. The CDR3 nucleotides read TGCGCCAGCAGCTTCATAGCGGGGAGCTCCTACAATGAGCAGTTCTTC.

Turning to this clonotype: One base away lies a much larger clone, so this may be a sequencing read error. This chain links TRBV11-2 with TRBJ1-2; TRBD1 aligns across 8 bases. Germline CDR1 reads SGHAT; CDR2 reads FQNNGV. The CDR3 is 15 amino acids. The CDR3 sequence is CASSLARTGHYGDTF. DNA of the CDR3: TGTGCCAGCAGCTTAGCCCGGACAGGGCATTATGGCGACACCTTC.

The chain recombines TRBV4-2 with TRBJ2-5; 12 bases fit TRBD2. The ends lost 1 base at V and 5 bases at J; junction bases unmatched: 8. The CDR3 spans 17 residues. CDR1 is LGHNA, CDR2 YNFKEQ, per germline. The CDR3 DNA follows: TGTGCCAGCAGCCAAGGGTCGACTAGCGGGAGTGGTGAGACCCAGTACTTC. It yields the protein CASSQGSTSGSGETQYF.

A single count supports this clonotype. The CDR3 DNA reads TGTGCCATCAGTGGAGCGAGCTCTGGGGCCAACGTCCTGACTTTC. Residues: CAISGASSGANVLTF. This chain connects TRBV10-3 to TRBJ2-6; D ambiguous. Trimming removed 4 bases at V and 0 bases at J, with 7 bases between. The CDR3 sequence is 15 residues long. Germline V CDR1 and CDR2: ENHRY, SYGVKD.

Ten or more counts support this clonotype. This sequence joins TRBV20-1 and TRBJ2-7, with D maybe TRBD1 (6 bases). The CDR3 length is 15 residues. Trimming took off 3 bases at V and 7 bases at J, with 22 bases between the two ends. Germline CDR1 reads DFQATT; CDR2 reads SNEGSKA (reference sequence). CDR3 amino acids: CSASSNRRGKVEQYF. DNA of the CDR3: TGCAGTGCTAGTTCCAATCGCAGGGGAAAGGTGGAGCAGTACTTC.

This clonotype was counted a few times. The V gene is TRBV20-1, the J gene TRBJ2-7, with 7 nucleotides matching TRBD2. The V gene end was trimmed by 0 bases and the J gene end by 2 bases; junction bases not matched to a gene: 7. The CDR3 contains 15 residues. The germline CDR1 and CDR2 sequences are DFQATT and SNEGSKA (reference sequence). CDR3 nucleotides: TGCAGTGCTAGAGATCGGGCAGCGGGGCCCTACGAGCAGTACTTC. Its translation: CSARDRAAGPYEQYF.

The chain couples TRBV29-1 to TRBJ1-6, with a tentative D call TRBD1 (6 bases). The CDR3 spans 16 residues. V was trimmed by 0 bases and J by 10 bases, leaving 19 bases between them. Per the germline V gene, CDR1 is SQVTM and CDR2 is ANQGSEA. The CDR3 nucleotides are TGCAGCGTTGAAGATCTGGGGCAGGGGCGGGAATCACCCCTCCACTTT. It translates to CSVEDLGQGRESPLHF.

This clonotype was detected many times. The CDR3 DNA is TGTGCCAGCAGTCCTCAGGAGAACTATGGCTACACCTTC. This translates into CASSPQENYGYTF. This sequence joins TRBV9 and TRBJ1-2; no clear D gene. Trimming left V 5 bases short and J 2 bases short, with 10 bases between. The CDR3 is 13 residues long. Germline CDR1 is SGDLS and CDR2 is YYNGEE. Drawing the rest from reference TRBV9 and TRBJ1-2, the complete variable domain is DSGVTQTPKHLITATGQRVTLRCSPRSGDLSVYWYQQSLDQGLQFLIQYYNGEERAKGNILERFSAQQFPDLHSELNLSSLELGDSALYFCASSPQENYGYTFGSGTRLTVV.

This clonotype was counted only a few times. V and J are TRBV3-1 and TRBJ1-6, with D possibly matching TRBD1 (5 bases). This CDR3 spans 15 amino acids. Germline V gene sequence: CDR1 LGHDT, CDR2 YNNKEL (reference sequence). Trimming left V 0 bases short and J 10 bases short, with 13 bases between. CDR3: CASSQEGTRVSPLHF. The DNA for the CDR3 is TGTGCCAGCAGCCAAGAAGGGACTAGGGTGTCACCCCTCCACTTT.